Below, one T cell receptor beta chain is given with its context. This clonotype appeared many times. No cognate antigen has been identified for it. Base qualities are not provided; no much larger clone lies one nucleotide away. The sample originates from a study of T-cell reconstitution after alpha-beta-depleted transplantation in children (TCRdb year 2016). Background for the entire study: Using TCR repertoire profiling, the study followed T-cell immune reconstitution in a quantitative way in children after TCRalphabeta/CD19-depleted allogeneic hematopoietic cell transplantation.

The CDR3 runs 16 residues from the cysteine to the phenylalanine. Only the CDR3 DNA is retained, 48 bases long and in frame from the first base. From V the trimming removes 6 bases and from J it removes 0 bases, while the gene matches leave 9 bases of the junction unaccounted for. CDR1 is given as MNHNS and CDR2 as SASEGT, both from the germline V gene. To prepare the library, PCR was applied. Sequencing was carried out with an Illumina HiSeq 2500. TCR libraries were prepared with molecular barcoding, using unique molecular identifiers to normalize TCRbeta repertoire quantification. TCRdb itself trimmed the public reads at Q25 with fastp, ran MiXCR and retained productive beta chains. Rows merge per CDR3 protein into single entries with the most common DNA and genes. The sample contains a few hundred thousand distinct CDR3 sequences, 9.5% to 10% of them found a single time. The ten most abundant clones make up 10% of the sample.

The receptor's source is a human donor who donated a stem cell graft to a child with SCID. The chain employs TRBV6-1 and TRBJ2-7; TRBD1 lines up with 9 middle nucleotides. The sequenced sample was PBMCs from the stem cell graft donor, obtained from the stem cell graft. DNA sequence: TGTGCCAGCAGCAACAGGGGACAGGGCAACTCCTACGAGCAGTACTTC. Protein translation: CASSNRGQGNSYEQYF.